This note documents a single T cell receptor (beta chain) sequence. The data originate from a study of cytomegalovirus exposure and HLA in healthy donors. CDR1 is SQVTM, CDR2 ANQGSEA, per germline. The V end lost 0 bases, the J end lost 3 bases, and 14 bases lay between the germline ends. The CDR3 covers 15 residues. 13 Jbeta primers and 60 Vbeta primers were used for the PCR. Authors' methods: Unique TCR beta chains totaled some 81 million in a later count, with roughly 10 million of them shared. Sequencing used immunoSEQ multiplex PCR; TCRdb keeps in-frame clones, though not all of them. Clone size and V and J calls were adopted from that table, with D and trimming inferred from the DNA. The sample has approximately 170,000 clones, roughly four fifths seen once.

The specimen was PBMCs. This TCR derives from a man between 50 and 59 years old in good health and CMV-seropositive. This chain joins TRBV29-1 and TRBJ1-2, with D perhaps matching TRBD1 (5 bases). The CDR3 region has the DNA TGCAGCGTTGAAGATTGGGGCAGCTTAGACTATGGCTACACCTTC. Its translation: CSVEDWGSLDYGYTF.